This is a list of T cell receptor beta chains from one sample in a study of OX40 agonist ivuxolimab in advanced cancers. The assay was immunoSEQ multiplex PCR, and TCRdb's table has in-frame clones only and misses some. The sample includes approximately 94,000 clones, less than 90% of them seen just once. Source: CD4+ or CD8+ T cells sorted from blood, taken in a trial of the OX40 agonist ivuxolimab. These receptors were taken from an adult with an advanced solid tumor such as melanoma, head and neck, liver or kidney cancer. Each CDR3 is given with its conserved first and last residue. D genes are given only for firm matches. The size of a clone is reported for some rows only, either as once, few or many, or as a class for expanded clones.

d_call: NA
j_call: TRBJ2-7
v_call: TRBV4-3
clone_size: NA
cdr3_nt: TGCGCCAGCAGCCAAGATGGGCGGTACGAGCAGTACTTC
cdr3_aa: CASSQDGRYEQYF

d_call: NA
j_call: TRBJ2-5
v_call: TRBV10-3
clone_size: NA
cdr3_nt: TGTGCCATCAGTACCGCCGGGTTGCAAGAGACCCAGTACTTC
cdr3_aa: CAISTAGLQETQYF

d_call: NA
j_call: TRBJ1-2
v_call: TRBV6-6
clone_size: NA
cdr3_nt: TGTGCCAGCAGCCTGAGAATAGATCCTGTTATGGGCTACACCTTC
cdr3_aa: CASSLRIDPVMGYTF

d_call: TRBD2
j_call: TRBJ2-1
v_call: TRBV7-2
clone_size: NA
cdr3_nt: TGTGCCAGCAGCTCTAGCGGGGGGGCAGGCTATGAGCAGTTCTTC
cdr3_aa: CASSSSGGAGYEQFF

d_call: NA
j_call: TRBJ2-3
v_call: TRBV19
clone_size: NA
cdr3_nt: TGTGCCAGTAGTATGGGGGACATTAGCACAGATACGCAGTATTTT
cdr3_aa: CASSMGDISTDTQYF

d_call: NA
j_call: TRBJ1-5
v_call: TRBV7-2
clone_size: once
cdr3_nt: TGTGCCAGCAGCTTAGGAAGGGGGACGCTGCCCCAGCATTTT
cdr3_aa: CASSLGRGTLPQHF

d_call: TRBD2
j_call: TRBJ2-1
v_call: TRBV4-2
clone_size: once
cdr3_nt: TGTGCCAGCAGCCAAGAGGGTAGCGGGGGGGCCGGGGAGCAGTTCTTC
cdr3_aa: CASSQEGSGGAGEQFF

d_call: TRBD1
j_call: TRBJ1-1
v_call: TRBV27
clone_size: NA
cdr3_nt: TGTGCCAGCAGTCCGGACAGGGGGGAGAAGAACACTGAAGCTTTCTTT
cdr3_aa: CASSPDRGEKNTEAFF

d_call: NA
j_call: TRBJ2-3
v_call: TRBV7-6
clone_size: NA
cdr3_nt: TGTGCCAGCAGTCGGGACACTTATACGCAGTATTTT
cdr3_aa: CASSRDTYTQYF

d_call: NA
j_call: TRBJ1-1
v_call: TRBV29-1
clone_size: few
cdr3_nt: TGCAGCTTTGACCTGGGGTTGACTGAAGCTTTCTTT
cdr3_aa: CSFDLGLTEAFF

d_call: NA
j_call: TRBJ2-2
v_call: TRBV30
clone_size: NA
cdr3_nt: TGTGCCTGGAGTGCGGACGGCGCGAACACCGGGGAGCTGTTTTTT
cdr3_aa: CAWSADGANTGELFF

d_call: NA
j_call: TRBJ2-5
v_call: TRBV19
clone_size: NA
cdr3_nt: TGTGCCAGTAGAACAGATCCCTCCCAAGAGACCCAGTACTTC
cdr3_aa: CASRTDPSQETQYF

d_call: NA
j_call: TRBJ1-1
v_call: TRBV6-5
clone_size: NA
cdr3_nt: TGTGCCAGCAGTTACCTCTATTATACGAACACTGAAGCTTTCTTT
cdr3_aa: CASSYLYYTNTEAFF

d_call: NA
j_call: TRBJ1-4
v_call: TRBV18
clone_size: NA
cdr3_nt: TGTGCCAGCTCACCAACAGCAAGCACAACTAATGAAAAACTGTTTTTT
cdr3_aa: CASSPTASTTNEKLFF

d_call: TRBD1
j_call: TRBJ1-2
v_call: TRBV6-5
clone_size: NA
cdr3_nt: TGTGCCAGCAGTCCCACAGGGGACTATGGCTACACCTTC
cdr3_aa: CASSPTGDYGYTF

d_call: TRBD1
j_call: TRBJ2-3
v_call: TRBV5-1
clone_size: NA
cdr3_nt: TGCGCCAGCAGCAGAATAGGACAGGGAATAGATACGCAGTATTTT
cdr3_aa: CASSRIGQGIDTQYF

d_call: NA
j_call: TRBJ2-6
v_call: TRBV6-4
clone_size: NA
cdr3_nt: TGTGCCAGCAGTGACGGCTCTGGGGCCAACGTCCTGACTTTC
cdr3_aa: CASSDGSGANVLTF

d_call: TRBD2
j_call: TRBJ2-3
v_call: TRBV2
clone_size: NA
cdr3_nt: TGTGCCAGCAGGGCGGTACTAGCGGGGGAGGGCACAGATACGCAGTATTTT
cdr3_aa: CASRAVLAGEGTDTQYF

d_call: TRBD1
j_call: TRBJ2-5
v_call: TRBV7-2
clone_size: NA
cdr3_nt: TGTGCCAGCAGCTTAGGGACAGGGAATCTCGGGACCCAGTACTTC
cdr3_aa: CASSLGTGNLGTQYF

d_call: NA
j_call: TRBJ2-7
v_call: TRBV5-1
clone_size: NA
cdr3_nt: TGCGCCAGCAGCCAGGGGGGGTATGAGCAGTACTTC
cdr3_aa: CASSQGGYEQYF

d_call: TRBD1
j_call: TRBJ2-3
v_call: TRBV4-1
clone_size: NA
cdr3_nt: TGCGCCAGCAGCCAACCCGAGACAGGGAGACAAGGGACGCAGTATTTT
cdr3_aa: CASSQPETGRQGTQYF

d_call: NA
j_call: TRBJ2-1
v_call: TRBV2
clone_size: once
cdr3_nt: TGTGCCAGCAGGCCAGGGGGGACTGAGCAGTTCTTC
cdr3_aa: CASRPGGTEQFF

d_call: TRBD1
j_call: TRBJ1-1
v_call: TRBV29-1
clone_size: NA
cdr3_nt: TGCAGCGTTGGCACAGGGGCCCTGCGGCTGGACACTGAAGCTTTCTTT
cdr3_aa: CSVGTGALRLDTEAFF

d_call: TRBD1
j_call: TRBJ1-4
v_call: TRBV19
clone_size: NA
cdr3_nt: TGTGCCAGTAGTATCACCAGGGGGCGTCGAGAAAAACTGTTTTTT
cdr3_aa: CASSITRGRREKLFF

d_call: NA
j_call: TRBJ2-7
v_call: TRBV4-2
clone_size: few
cdr3_nt: TGTGCCAGCAGCCCGCGGAAGGCCCCCTCCTACGAGCAGTACTTC
cdr3_aa: CASSPRKAPSYEQYF

d_call: NA
j_call: TRBJ2-5
v_call: TRBV7-9
clone_size: once
cdr3_nt: TGTGCCAGCAGCCCGACAGGAAACCAAGAGACCCAGTACTTC
cdr3_aa: CASSPTGNQETQYF

d_call: NA
j_call: TRBJ2-4
v_call: TRBV19
clone_size: NA
cdr3_nt: TGTGCCAGTAGTATAACCGGGACGATAGCCAAAAACATTCAGTACTTC
cdr3_aa: CASSITGTIAKNIQYF

d_call: NA
j_call: TRBJ1-2
v_call: TRBV7-9
clone_size: NA
cdr3_nt: TGTGCCAGCAGTTGGGCCGAGGGTGGCTACACCTTC
cdr3_aa: CASSWAEGGYTF

d_call: TRBD1
j_call: TRBJ1-6
v_call: TRBV28
clone_size: NA
cdr3_nt: TGTGCCAGCAGTTTAGACCAGGGGGCCGCCGACCGTTCACCCCTCCACTTT
cdr3_aa: CASSLDQGAADRSPLHF

d_call: NA
j_call: TRBJ2-5
v_call: TRBV5-4
clone_size: NA
cdr3_nt: TGTGCCAGCGGTAAAGGGGGTGAGCAGTACTTC
cdr3_aa: CASGKGGEQYF

d_call: NA
j_call: TRBJ2-3
v_call: TRBV27
clone_size: NA
cdr3_nt: TGTGCCAGCAGTTTAAGAAACCCGAGGGGGGATGCCACAGATACGCAGTATTTT
cdr3_aa: CASSLRNPRGDATDTQYF

d_call: NA
j_call: TRBJ2-2
v_call: TRBV5-8
clone_size: NA
cdr3_nt: TGTGCCAGCAGCTTGGGGGCGCCGAGGACCGGGGAGCTGTTTTTT
cdr3_aa: CASSLGAPRTGELFF

d_call: NA
j_call: TRBJ1-4
v_call: TRBV19
clone_size: NA
cdr3_nt: TGTGCCAGTAGTATAGATCGACCGGGGGACGAAAAACTGTTTTTT
cdr3_aa: CASSIDRPGDEKLFF

d_call: NA
j_call: TRBJ1-5
v_call: TRBV28
clone_size: NA
cdr3_nt: TGTGCCAGCAGTTTGACAGTCAATCAGCCCCAGCATTTT
cdr3_aa: CASSLTVNQPQHF

d_call: TRBD2
j_call: TRBJ2-2
v_call: TRBV4-3
clone_size: NA
cdr3_nt: TGCGCCAGCAGCCGGTCCCTAGCGGGGGGGAACACCGGGGAGCTGTTTTTT
cdr3_aa: CASSRSLAGGNTGELFF

d_call: NA
j_call: TRBJ2-7
v_call: TRBV28
clone_size: NA
cdr3_nt: TGTGCCAGCAGCCTAATACCCTCGACAGGGAGGCACGAGCAGTACTTC
cdr3_aa: CASSLIPSTGRHEQYF

d_call: NA
j_call: TRBJ1-4
v_call: TRBV10-2
clone_size: NA
cdr3_nt: TGCGCCAGCAGAGGTCGGGGGGCTAATGAAAAACTGTTTTTT
cdr3_aa: CASRGRGANEKLFF

d_call: NA
j_call: TRBJ1-5
v_call: TRBV6-5
clone_size: NA
cdr3_nt: TGTGCCAGCAGACGACAAAGGTTTAGCAATCAGCCCCAGCATTTT
cdr3_aa: CASRRQRFSNQPQHF

d_call: NA
j_call: TRBJ2-1
v_call: TRBV7-2
clone_size: NA
cdr3_nt: TGTGCCAGCAGCGTAACCGGGACTTCCTACAATGAGCAGTTCTTC
cdr3_aa: CASSVTGTSYNEQFF

d_call: NA
j_call: TRBJ1-2
v_call: TRBV18
clone_size: NA
cdr3_nt: TGTGCCAGCTCTGAAGGGGACTATGGCTACACCTTC
cdr3_aa: CASSEGDYGYTF

d_call: NA
j_call: TRBJ2-2
v_call: TRBV7-9
clone_size: NA
cdr3_nt: TGTGCCAGCAGCTTGGGGGTTTACACCGGGGAGCTGTTTTTT
cdr3_aa: CASSLGVYTGELFF

d_call: NA
j_call: TRBJ1-3
v_call: TRBV2
clone_size: NA
cdr3_nt: TGTGCCAGCAGTGAAAACCCCGCACAGGGAGGAAACACCATATATTTT
cdr3_aa: CASSENPAQGGNTIYF

d_call: TRBD1
j_call: TRBJ1-1
v_call: TRBV2
clone_size: once
cdr3_nt: TGTGCCAGCAGTGCTAACAGGGGGACTGAAGCTTTCTTT
cdr3_aa: CASSANRGTEAFF

d_call: TRBD2
j_call: TRBJ2-2
v_call: TRBV6-4
clone_size: once
cdr3_nt: TGTGCCAGCAGGGGACTAGCGGGCACCGGGGAGCTGTTTTTT
cdr3_aa: CASRGLAGTGELFF

d_call: NA
j_call: TRBJ1-6
v_call: TRBV25-1
clone_size: few
cdr3_nt: TGTGCCAGCAGGGGGGCAGAATCACCCCTCCACTTT
cdr3_aa: CASRGAESPLHF

d_call: TRBD1
j_call: TRBJ2-5
v_call: TRBV10-1
clone_size: once
cdr3_nt: TGCGCCAGTACCCTGGTTAGGGGGCCAGGTCGGGACCAGTACTTC
cdr3_aa: CASTLVRGPGRDQYF

d_call: TRBD1
j_call: TRBJ2-1
v_call: TRBV29-1
clone_size: NA
cdr3_nt: TGCAGCGTTGAAGAACCGGGACAGGGGTACAATGAGCAGTTCTTC
cdr3_aa: CSVEEPGQGYNEQFF

d_call: NA
j_call: TRBJ2-5
v_call: TRBV18
clone_size: NA
cdr3_nt: TGTGCCAGCTCAGGGCAGGGGCAGATGGAGACCCAGTACTTC
cdr3_aa: CASSGQGQMETQYF